A selection of T cell receptor beta chains follows, all from one sample in a study of Ad26.COV2.S vaccination and SARS-CoV-2 variants. The table came from immunoSEQ multiplex PCR; TCRdb's copy has only in-frame clones and leaves some out. The table shows hundreds of thousands of clones, with approximately 83% occurring only once. The material was peripheral blood, obtained in a trial of Ad26.COV2.S vaccine versus placebo. The source of these receptors is a person aged 18-60 years who received the Ad26.COV2.S COVID-19 vaccine or a placebo. Each CDR3 is given with its conserved first and last residue.

V gene,J gene,CDR3 protein
TRBV11-3,TRBJ2-5,CASSSGQGRETQYF
TRBV4-1,TRBJ2-7,CASSQPPGLRSSYEQYF
TRBV4-1,TRBJ1-4,CASSQGQGREKLFF
TRBV7-2,TRBJ1-1,CASSLASRQNTEAFF
TRBV7-2,TRBJ1-1,CASSLSKVNTEAFF
TRBV4-1,TRBJ2-3,CASSQRLAGGAEDTQYF
TRBV3-1/TRBV3-2,TRBJ2-3,CASSKRTSGSDTQYF
TRBV9,TRBJ1-3,CASSVGGSGAGNTIYF
TRBV7-2,TRBJ2-5,CASSLYNQETQYF
TRBV5-1,TRBJ1-1,CASSLDSGWTEAFF
TRBV4-1,TRBJ1-2,CASSQDLGTGPNGYTF
TRBV6-5,TRBJ1-1,CASTGRDRGKTEAFF
TRBV3-1/TRBV3-2,TRBJ2-1,CASSPDRGVRHEQFF
TRBV6-2/TRBV6-3,TRBJ2-7,CASSPQLRYEQYF
TRBV7-9,TRBJ2-1,CGLAGAIVVGSYNEQFF
TRBV4-3,TRBJ2-1,CASSQDNNRYNEQFF
TRBV18,TRBJ2-1,CASSPGLASEQFF
TRBV27,TRBJ2-4,CASRPGQVGGKNIQYF
TRBV19,TRBJ1-5,CATVQGRHGQPQHF
TRBV5-4,TRBJ2-2,CASSFWGLAGGKSGELFF
TRBV5-3,TRBJ1-3,CARSLLEGSGNTIYF
TRBV19,TRBJ2-5,CASSRQLRETQYF
TRBV4-3,TRBJ2-3,CASSQGGTTDTQYF
TRBV12-5,TRBJ2-6,CASGLVGTGGSGANVLTF
TRBV19,TRBJ2-3,CASSINSGIDTQYF
TRBV7-2,TRBJ2-7,CASSAKTGAYEQYF
TRBV5-4,TRBJ1-5,CASSRDDQPQHF